This T cell receptor beta chain stems from a study of vaccination and CD4 T cells after COVID-19. Across the whole study: From HCoV-229E, HCoV-OC43, HCoV-NL63 and SARS-CoV-2, overlapping spike peptides were used to stimulate the cells.

An Oncomine TCR Beta short-read assay was used to sequence the DNA from cultured CD4+ T cells. Using the QIAamp micro DNA kit, genomic DNA was extracted from the CD4+ T cells that had been cultured. A single record per CDR3 protein comes from TCRdb applying MiXCR to the PCR reads. The sample has 20,000 to 25,000 distinct CDR3 sequences, approximately 42% seen once. A note on this clonotype: Its specificity is unknown.

This CDR3 contains 13 residues. Stated time point: late sampling 161 to 241 days after vaccination in a few convalescent patients. As to treatment: roughly 10-day PBMC culture with coronavirus spike peptide pools or control peptides (ViraFEST assay). This sample comprised CD4+ T cells from blood, cultured in vitro, obtained about 7 months after SARS-CoV-2 vaccination. The J gene is TRBJ2-7, the V gene TRBV21-1. TRBV21-1 is labeled a pseudogene. The receptor was derived from a human donor who had recovered from COVID-19. CDR3: CASSKVRVGEQYF. The DNA of the CDR3 is TGTGCCAGCAGCAAAGTGAGAGTGGGCGAGCAGTACTTC.